This TCR beta chain was recorded in a study of T cells in Graves' hyperthyroidism and ophthalmopathy. V gave up 2 bases and J gave up 4 bases, with 15 bases separating them. The germline gives CDR1 KGHSH, CDR2 LQKENI. The CDR3 is made up of 16 amino acids. The study, taken as a whole, reports: Ophthalmopathy prediction by the model preceded onset by a median roughly 6 months. Most expanded thyroid clonotypes above 0.001 recurred in blood.

TCR beta CDR3 regions were amplified from RNA. Initially, a first-round RT-PCR of the TCR CDR3 employed the HTBI primer set. In TCRdb, the multiplex PCR reads were re-called with MiXCR into one record per CDR3 protein. The sample contains around 700,000 distinct CDR3 sequences, under 20% of which appear only once. This clonotype was seen ten or more times. Antigen: not known. V and J are TRBV18 and TRBJ2-1, with D possibly being TRBD2 (6 bases). The receptor's source is a woman aged 45-65 years with Graves' hyperthyroidism that later progressed to Graves' ophthalmopathy. Specimen: blood. The DNA of the CDR3 is TGTGCCAGCTCACCAGTAAGGGACGGGGGATACAATGAGCAGTTCTTC. Translation gives CASSPVRDGGYNEQFF.